The rows below give T cell receptor beta chains drawn from one sample of a study of control samples from healthy donors and cancer patients. Only in-frame clones appear in the TCRdb table, and some are missing; sequencing was by immunoSEQ multiplex PCR. The table includes about 110,000 clones, approximately 93% detected once. The material sequenced was blood. These receptors were taken from a woman aged 18-35 years in good health. Each CDR3 is given with its conserved first and last residue. A D gene is named only where the DNA matches it firmly. Size is stated for part of the rows, as once, few or many counts, or as a class when the clone is expanded.

d_call,j_call,clone_size,v_call,cdr3_aa,cdr3_nt
.,TRBJ1-2,.,TRBV30,CAWMGRGQGYGYTF,TGTGCCTGGATGGGTCGGGGCCAGGGCTATGGCTACACCTTC
TRBD2,TRBJ2-5,.,TRBV3-1/TRBV3-2,CASSQGTSGRQETQYF,TGTGCCAGCAGCCAAGGGACTAGCGGGCGGCAAGAGACCCAGTACTTC
.,TRBJ1-2,.,TRBV23-1,CASSRQENYGYTF,TGCGCCAGCAGCCGACAGGAGAACTATGGCTACACCTTC
.,TRBJ1-3,.,TRBV28,CASSLTQIGNTIYF,TGTGCCAGCAGTCTGACGCAAATAGGGAACACCATATATTTT
TRBD1,TRBJ1-2,.,TRBV5-1,CASSLITGQGGYTF,TGCGCCAGCAGCCTAATAACCGGACAGGGCGGCTACACCTTC
TRBD2,TRBJ2-1,.,TRBV19,CASSLREGGSTGNEQFF,TGTGCCAGTAGTCTTAGGGAGGGCGGGAGCACAGGCAATGAGCAGTTCTTC
.,TRBJ1-1,.,TRBV5-1,CASSLTGNQNTEAFF,TGCGCCAGCAGCTTAACAGGGAATCAGAACACTGAAGCTTTCTTT
TRBD2,TRBJ2-3,.,TRBV30,CAWLQAGGPADTQYF,TGTGCCTGGTTGCAAGCGGGGGGGCCGGCAGATACGCAGTATTTT
TRBD1,TRBJ2-3,.,TRBV28,CASSSKPYSTGQGPTDTQYF,TGTGCCAGCAGTTCCAAACCCTATTCGACGGGACAGGGACCCACAGATACGCAGTATTTT
TRBD2,TRBJ2-5,.,TRBV7-2,CASSFGTSGGVETQYF,TGTGCCAGCAGCTTCGGGACTAGCGGGGGGGTAGAGACCCAGTACTTC
.,TRBJ2-7,few,TRBV12-3/TRBV12-4,CASSPDSYEQYF,TGTGCCAGCAGTCCGGACAGCTACGAGCAGTACTTC
.,TRBJ1-1,.,TRBV6-1,CASSERRTDRAFF,TGTGCCAGCAGTGAGCGACGGACCGACAGAGCTTTCTTT
TRBD1,TRBJ2-7,medium-sized,TRBV4-1,CASSHGTGAYEQYF,TGCGCCAGCAGCCATGGGACAGGAGCCTACGAGCAGTACTTC
.,TRBJ2-5,.,TRBV7-6,CASSFRFGAVETQYF,TGTGCCAGCAGCTTTAGGTTTGGGGCGGTAGAGACCCAGTACTTC
.,TRBJ2-1,.,TRBV27,CASSLQQGRTSYNEQFF,TGTGCCAGCAGTTTACAACAGGGAAGGACCTCCTACAATGAGCAGTTCTTC
TRBD2,TRBJ2-3,.,TRBV7-2,CASSSGTRGSTDTQYF,TGTGCCAGCAGCAGCGGGACGCGCGGGAGTACCGATACGCAGTATTTT
.,TRBJ1-2,.,TRBV4-3,CASSQDDFQAYGYTF,TGCGCCAGCAGCCAAGATGACTTTCAGGCGTATGGCTACACCTTC
.,TRBJ2-3,few,TRBV19,CASSQHVGLSTDTQYF,TGTGCCAGTAGTCAACACGTGGGGCTCAGCACAGATACGCAGTATTTT
.,TRBJ2-7,.,TRBV4-2,CASSQEGVEQYF,TGTGCCAGCAGCCAGGAAGGGGTCGAGCAGTACTTC
TRBD2,TRBJ2-3,.,TRBV9,CASSVSPAGAGADTQYF,TGTGCCAGCAGCGTAAGCCCAGCGGGAGCAGGCGCAGATACGCAGTATTTT
.,TRBJ2-1,.,TRBV6-5,CASSLRGRRNNEQFF,TGTGCCAGCAGTCTGCGGGGCAGGAGAAACAATGAGCAGTTCTTC
.,TRBJ2-2,.,TRBV7-9,CASSRRNTYGELFF,TGTGCCAGCAGCCGAAGAAACACGTACGGGGAGCTGTTTTTT
.,TRBJ2-5,.,TRBV27,CASSLSRFQETQYF,TGTGCCAGCAGTTTATCCCGTTTTCAAGAGACCCAGTACTTC
.,TRBJ2-3,.,TRBV10-1,CATTFHTDTQYF,TGCGCCACTACCTTTCACACAGATACGCAGTATTTT
TRBD1,TRBJ1-6,.,TRBV6-2/TRBV6-3,CASSYLTGNSPLHF,TGTGCCAGCAGTTACTTGACAGGGAACTCACCCCTCCACTTT
.,TRBJ2-5,.,TRBV7-9,CASSLGGGKGQETQYF,TGTGCCAGCAGCCTAGGTGGGGGCAAGGGGCAAGAGACCCAGTACTTC
.,TRBJ2-3,once,TRBV5-6,CASRGSTDTQYF,TGTGCCAGCAGGGGTAGCACAGATACGCAGTATTTT
TRBD1,TRBJ1-2,.,TRBV7-2,CASSFRNVGTASNYGYTF,TGTGCCAGCAGCTTCCGGAACGTCGGGACAGCGAGTAACTATGGCTACACCTTC
.,TRBJ2-7,.,TRBV7-9,CASSLALESYEQYF,TGTGCCAGCAGCTTAGCGTTGGAGTCCTACGAGCAGTACTTC
.,TRBJ2-7,.,TRBV18,CASSGARTAYEQYF,TGTGCCAGCTCAGGGGCCCGGACGGCCTACGAGCAGTACTTC
.,TRBJ2-7,.,TRBV18,CASSPRGSSYEQYF,TGTGCCAGCTCACCGAGAGGGAGCTCCTACGAGCAGTACTTC
TRBD2,TRBJ2-7,.,TRBV28,CASSPGLAGVYEQYF,TGTGCCAGCAGCCCAGGACTAGCGGGAGTCTACGAGCAGTACTTC
TRBD1,TRBJ1-1,.,TRBV4-3,CASSQDGQGVGLGTEAFF,TGCGCCAGCAGCCAAGATGGGCAGGGGGTGGGTTTGGGCACTGAAGCTTTCTTT
.,TRBJ1-2,.,TRBV7-2,CASSLGSGQIYGYTF,TGTGCCAGCAGCTTAGGTTCCGGACAGATCTATGGCTACACCTTC
TRBD1,TRBJ1-1,.,TRBV11-2,CASQRQGSMNTEAFF,TGTGCCAGCCAAAGACAGGGCTCTATGAACACTGAAGCTTTCTTT
.,TRBJ2-7,once,TRBV25-1,CASSPFSYEQYF,TGTGCCAGCAGTCCGTTCTCCTACGAGCAGTACTTC
.,TRBJ1-2,.,TRBV28,CASSLYKGVAYGYTF,TGTGCCAGCAGTTTATATAAGGGGGTAGCGTATGGCTACACCTTC